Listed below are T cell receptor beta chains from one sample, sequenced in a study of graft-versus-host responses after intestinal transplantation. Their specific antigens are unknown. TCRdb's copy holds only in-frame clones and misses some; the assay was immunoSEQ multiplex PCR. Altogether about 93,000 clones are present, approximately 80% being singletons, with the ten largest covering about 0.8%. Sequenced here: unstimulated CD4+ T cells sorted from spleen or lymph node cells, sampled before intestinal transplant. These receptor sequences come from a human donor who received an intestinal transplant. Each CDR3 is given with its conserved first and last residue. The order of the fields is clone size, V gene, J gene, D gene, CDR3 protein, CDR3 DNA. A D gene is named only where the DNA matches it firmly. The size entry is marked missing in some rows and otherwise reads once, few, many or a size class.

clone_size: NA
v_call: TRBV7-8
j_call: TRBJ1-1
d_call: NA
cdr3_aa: CASSLVGGVVNTEAFF
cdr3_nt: TGTGCCAGCAGCTTAGTAGGAGGGGTCGTTAACACTGAAGCTTTCTTT

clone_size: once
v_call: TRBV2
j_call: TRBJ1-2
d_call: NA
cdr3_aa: CASSEGVRGDYGYTF
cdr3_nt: TGTGCCAGCAGTGAAGGAGTCAGGGGAGACTATGGCTACACCTTC

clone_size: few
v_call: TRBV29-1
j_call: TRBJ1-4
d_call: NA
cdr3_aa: CSVEGGSEKLFF
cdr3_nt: TGCAGCGTTGAGGGGGGGAGTGAAAAACTGTTTTTT

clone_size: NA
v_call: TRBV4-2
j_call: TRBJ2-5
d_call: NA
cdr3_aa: CASSLGEAGSETQYF
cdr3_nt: TGTGCCAGCAGCCTCGGAGAGGCGGGTAGCGAGACCCAGTACTTC

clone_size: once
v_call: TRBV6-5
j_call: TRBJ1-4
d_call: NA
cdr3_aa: CASSYSSGGRGEKLFF
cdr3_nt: TGTGCCAGCAGTTACTCGTCCGGGGGAAGGGGAGAAAAACTGTTTTTT

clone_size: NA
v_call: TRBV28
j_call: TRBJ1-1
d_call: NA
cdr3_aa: CASSWGGTEAFF
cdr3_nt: TGTGCCAGCAGCTGGGGGGGCACTGAAGCTTTCTTT

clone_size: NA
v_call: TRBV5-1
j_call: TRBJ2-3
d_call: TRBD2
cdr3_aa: CASKGLAGGITDTQYF
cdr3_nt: TGCGCCAGCAAGGGACTAGCGGGGGGGATCACAGATACGCAGTATTTT

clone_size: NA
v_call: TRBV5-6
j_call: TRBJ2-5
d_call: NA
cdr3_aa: CASSFSQQETQYF
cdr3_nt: TGTGCCAGCAGCTTTTCCCAGCAAGAGACCCAGTACTTC

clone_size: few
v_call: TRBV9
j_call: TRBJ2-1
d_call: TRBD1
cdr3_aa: CASSPTGGEQFF
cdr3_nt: TGTGCCAGCAGCCCAACAGGGGGTGAGCAGTTCTTC

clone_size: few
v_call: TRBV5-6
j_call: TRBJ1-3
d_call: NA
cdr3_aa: CASSSYGGSGNTIYF
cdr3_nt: TGTGCCAGCAGCTCTTATGGGGGGTCTGGAAACACCATATATTTT

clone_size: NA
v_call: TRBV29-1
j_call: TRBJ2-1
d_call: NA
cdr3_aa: CSVPTGSSYNEQFF
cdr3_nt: TGCAGCGTTCCGACAGGTAGCTCCTACAATGAGCAGTTCTTC

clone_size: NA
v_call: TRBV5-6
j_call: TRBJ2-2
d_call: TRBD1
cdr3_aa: CASSLAGTGTGELFF
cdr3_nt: TGTGCCAGCAGCTTGGCAGGGACAGGGACCGGGGAGCTGTTTTTT

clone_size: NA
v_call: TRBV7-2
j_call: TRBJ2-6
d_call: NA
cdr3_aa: CASSLDSSGANVLTF
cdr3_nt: TGTGCCAGCAGTCTGGACAGCTCTGGGGCCAACGTCCTGACTTTC

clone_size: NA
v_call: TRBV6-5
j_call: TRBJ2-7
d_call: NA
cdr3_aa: CASRNSPGVAYEQYF
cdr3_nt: TGTGCCAGCCGAAACTCACCAGGGGTTGCCTACGAGCAGTACTTC

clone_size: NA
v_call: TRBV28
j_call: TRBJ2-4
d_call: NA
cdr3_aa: CASEQSGAVIQYF
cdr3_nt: TGTGCCAGCGAGCAGTCTGGGGCCGTTATTCAGTACTTC

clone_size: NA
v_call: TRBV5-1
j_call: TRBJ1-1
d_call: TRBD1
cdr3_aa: CASSAGTGVITEAFF
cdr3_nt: TGCGCCAGCAGCGCCGGGACAGGGGTCATCACTGAAGCTTTCTTT

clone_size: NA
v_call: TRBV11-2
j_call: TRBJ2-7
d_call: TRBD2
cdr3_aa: CASSPTSGRGGQYEQYF
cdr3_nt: TGTGCCAGCAGCCCGACTAGCGGGAGAGGGGGACAATACGAGCAGTACTTC

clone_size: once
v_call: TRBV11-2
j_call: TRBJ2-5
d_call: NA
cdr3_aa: CASSYLIRSGSRQETQYF
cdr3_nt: TGTGCCAGCAGCTACCTCATCAGGAGCGGCAGCAGGCAAGAGACCCAGTACTTC

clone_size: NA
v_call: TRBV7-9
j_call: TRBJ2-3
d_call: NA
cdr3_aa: CASSFPLGLADTQYF
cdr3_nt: TGTGCCAGCAGCTTTCCGCTGGGGCTCGCAGATACGCAGTATTTT

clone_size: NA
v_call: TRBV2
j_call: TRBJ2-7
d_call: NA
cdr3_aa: CASSVRVSYEQYF
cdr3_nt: TGTGCCAGCAGTGTGCGGGTTTCCTACGAGCAGTACTTC

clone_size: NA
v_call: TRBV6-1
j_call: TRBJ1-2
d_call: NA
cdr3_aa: CASSESGERGYTF
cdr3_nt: TGTGCCAGCAGTGAATCGGGGGAAAGGGGCTACACCTTC

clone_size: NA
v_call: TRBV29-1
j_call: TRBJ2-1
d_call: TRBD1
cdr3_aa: CSVRYRGLNNEQFF
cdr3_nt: TGCAGCGTGCGATACAGGGGGCTAAATAATGAGCAGTTCTTC

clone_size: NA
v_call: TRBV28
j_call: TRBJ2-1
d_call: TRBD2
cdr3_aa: CASTASGRPLYEQFF
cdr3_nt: TGTGCCAGCACAGCTAGCGGGAGACCCTTGTATGAGCAGTTCTTC

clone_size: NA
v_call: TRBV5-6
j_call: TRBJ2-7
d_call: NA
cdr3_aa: CASSFHRDEQYF
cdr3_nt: TGTGCCAGCAGCTTCCACCGGGACGAGCAGTACTTC

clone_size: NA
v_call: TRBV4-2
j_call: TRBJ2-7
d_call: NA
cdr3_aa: CASSQGLLSYEQYF
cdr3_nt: TGTGCCAGCAGCCAAGGACTACTCTCCTACGAGCAGTACTTC

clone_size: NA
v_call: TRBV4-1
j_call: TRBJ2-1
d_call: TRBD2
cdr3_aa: CASSQDFETSGFYNEQFF
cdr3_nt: TGCGCCAGCAGCCAAGACTTCGAGACTAGCGGGTTTTACAATGAGCAGTTCTTC

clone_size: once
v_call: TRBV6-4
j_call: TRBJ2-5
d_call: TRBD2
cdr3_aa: CASSTEREVRETQYF
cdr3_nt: TGTGCCAGCAGTACGGAGCGGGAAGTTAGAGAGACCCAGTACTTC

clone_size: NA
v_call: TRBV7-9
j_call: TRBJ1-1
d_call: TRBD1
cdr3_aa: CASSQAGGREAFF
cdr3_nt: TGTGCCAGCAGCCAGGCAGGGGGCCGTGAAGCTTTCTTT

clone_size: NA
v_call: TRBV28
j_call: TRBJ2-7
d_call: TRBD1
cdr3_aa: CASSTGQGEYEQYF
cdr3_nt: TGTGCCAGCAGTACCGGACAGGGGGAGTACGAGCAGTACTTC

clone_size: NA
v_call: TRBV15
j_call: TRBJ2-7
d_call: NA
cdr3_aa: CATSTTPREVREQYF
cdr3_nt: TGTGCCACCAGCACAACCCCTAGGGAGGTACGCGAGCAGTACTTC

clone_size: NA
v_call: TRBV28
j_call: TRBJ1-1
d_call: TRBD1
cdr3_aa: CASTETRGEVNTEAFF
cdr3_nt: TGTGCCAGCACCGAAACCAGGGGGGAAGTGAACACTGAAGCTTTCTTT

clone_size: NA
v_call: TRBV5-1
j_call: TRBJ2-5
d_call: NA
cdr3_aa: CASSLSETQYF
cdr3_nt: TGCGCCAGCAGCTTGTCGGAGACCCAGTACTTC

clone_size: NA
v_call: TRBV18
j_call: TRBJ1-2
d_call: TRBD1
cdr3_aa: CASSAGTANYGYTF
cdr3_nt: TGTGCCAGCTCTGCCGGGACAGCTAACTATGGCTACACCTTC

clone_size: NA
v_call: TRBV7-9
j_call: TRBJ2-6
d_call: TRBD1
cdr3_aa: CAGTGVSGANVLTF
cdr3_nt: TGTGCCGGCACAGGGGTCTCTGGGGCCAACGTCCTGACTTTC

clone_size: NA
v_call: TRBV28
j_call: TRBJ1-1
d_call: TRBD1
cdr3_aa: CASSLTGLEAFF
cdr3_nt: TGTGCCAGCAGTTTGACAGGGCTGGAAGCTTTCTTT

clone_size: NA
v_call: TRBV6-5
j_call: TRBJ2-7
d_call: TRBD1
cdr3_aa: CASSPDRGRNYEQYF
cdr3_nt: TGTGCCAGCAGCCCTGACAGGGGGCGAAACTACGAGCAGTACTTC

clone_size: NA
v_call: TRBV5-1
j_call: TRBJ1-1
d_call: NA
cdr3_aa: CASSLAENTEAFF
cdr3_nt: TGCGCCAGCAGCTTGGCAGAGAACACTGAAGCTTTCTTT

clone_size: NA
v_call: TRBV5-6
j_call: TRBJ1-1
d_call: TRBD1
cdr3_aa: CASSSRQGETEAFF
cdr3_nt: TGTGCCAGCAGCTCGAGACAGGGGGAGACTGAAGCTTTCTTT

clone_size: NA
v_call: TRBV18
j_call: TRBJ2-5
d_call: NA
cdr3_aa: CASSSGGAEETQYF
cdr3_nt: TGTGCCAGCTCATCTGGAGGGGCGGAAGAGACCCAGTACTTC

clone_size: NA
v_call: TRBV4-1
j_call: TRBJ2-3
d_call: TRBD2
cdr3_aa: CASSQGRTSGGPSTDTQYF
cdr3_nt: TGCGCCAGCAGCCAAGGCCGGACTAGCGGGGGCCCTAGCACAGATACGCAGTATTTT

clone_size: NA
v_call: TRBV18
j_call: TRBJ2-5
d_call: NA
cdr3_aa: CASSPHKGDQETQYF
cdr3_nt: TGTGCCAGCTCACCACATAAGGGGGACCAAGAGACCCAGTACTTC

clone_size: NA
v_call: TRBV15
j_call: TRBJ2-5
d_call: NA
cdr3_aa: CATSPRGRNGETQYF
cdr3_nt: TGTGCCACCAGCCCCAGGGGAAGAAACGGGGAGACCCAGTACTTC

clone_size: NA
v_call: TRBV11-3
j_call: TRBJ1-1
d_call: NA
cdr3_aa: CASSLEGGTEAFF
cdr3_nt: TGTGCCAGCAGCTTAGAGGGGGGAACTGAAGCTTTCTTT

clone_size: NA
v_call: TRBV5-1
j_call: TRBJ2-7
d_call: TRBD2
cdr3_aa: CASSLVAGAYEQYF
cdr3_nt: TGCGCCAGCAGCTTGGTAGCGGGGGCCTACGAGCAGTACTTC

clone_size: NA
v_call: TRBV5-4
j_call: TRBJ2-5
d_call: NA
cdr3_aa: CASSLGLRETQYF
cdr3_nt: TGTGCCAGCAGCTTGGGCCTCAGAGAGACCCAGTACTTC

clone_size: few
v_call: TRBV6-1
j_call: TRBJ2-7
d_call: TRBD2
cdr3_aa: CASSIGLAGEQYF
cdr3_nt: TGTGCCAGCAGTATCGGACTAGCGGGCGAGCAGTACTTC

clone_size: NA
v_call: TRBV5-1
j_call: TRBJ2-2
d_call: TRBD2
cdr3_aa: CASSSFDSGGAGGELFF
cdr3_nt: TGCGCCAGCAGCTCGTTTGATAGCGGGGGGGCCGGCGGGGAGCTGTTTTTT

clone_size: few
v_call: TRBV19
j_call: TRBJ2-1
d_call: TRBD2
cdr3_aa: CASSIQGTSGPYNEQFF
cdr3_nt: TGTGCCAGTAGTATTCAAGGGACTAGCGGGCCCTACAATGAGCAGTTCTTC

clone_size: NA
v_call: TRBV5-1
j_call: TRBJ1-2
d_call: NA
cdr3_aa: CASSRNSGDYGYTF
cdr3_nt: TGCGCCAGCAGCCGGAATTCAGGGGACTATGGCTACACCTTC

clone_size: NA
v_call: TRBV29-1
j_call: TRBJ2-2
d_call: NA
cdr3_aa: CSVIRKRGANTGELFF
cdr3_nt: TGCAGCGTTATACGGAAACGGGGAGCGAACACCGGGGAGCTGTTTTTT

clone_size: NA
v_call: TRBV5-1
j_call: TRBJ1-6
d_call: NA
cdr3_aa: CASSLRTGLDNSPLHF
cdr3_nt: TGCGCCAGCAGCTTGCGAACAGGACTAGATAATTCACCCCTCCACTTT

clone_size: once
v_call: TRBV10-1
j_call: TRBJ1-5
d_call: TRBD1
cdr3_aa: CASRAIAGTGSNQPQHF
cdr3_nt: TGCGCCAGCCGGGCTATAGCCGGGACAGGGAGCAATCAGCCCCAGCATTTT

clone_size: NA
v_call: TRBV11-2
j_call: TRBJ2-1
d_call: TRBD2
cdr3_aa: CASSPWTSASYNEQFF
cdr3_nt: TGTGCCAGCAGCCCATGGACTAGCGCCTCCTACAATGAGCAGTTCTTC

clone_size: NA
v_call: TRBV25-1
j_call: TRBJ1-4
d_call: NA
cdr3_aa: CASSEYYRSEKLFF
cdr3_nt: TGTGCCAGCAGTGAATACTACAGGAGTGAAAAACTGTTTTTT

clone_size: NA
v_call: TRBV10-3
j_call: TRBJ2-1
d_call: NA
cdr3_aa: CAARGRVETYNEQFF
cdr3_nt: TGTGCCGCGAGGGGGAGGGTCGAGACCTACAATGAGCAGTTCTTC

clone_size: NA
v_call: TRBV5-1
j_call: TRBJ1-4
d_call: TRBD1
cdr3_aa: CASGTGSATNEKLFF
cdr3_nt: TGCGCCAGCGGGACAGGAAGTGCAACTAATGAAAAACTGTTTTTT

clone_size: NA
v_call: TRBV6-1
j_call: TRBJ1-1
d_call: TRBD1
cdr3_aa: CASTYRGGTEAFF
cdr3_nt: TGTGCCAGCACCTACAGGGGCGGCACTGAAGCTTTCTTT

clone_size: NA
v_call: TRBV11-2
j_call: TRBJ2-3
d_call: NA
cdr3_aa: CASSFGIDRTDTQYF
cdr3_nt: TGTGCCAGCAGCTTCGGTATCGATCGCACAGATACGCAGTATTTT

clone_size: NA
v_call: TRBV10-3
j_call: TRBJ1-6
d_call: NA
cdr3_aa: CAISEQGHGNSPLHF
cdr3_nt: TGCGCCATCAGTGAGCAAGGACACGGTAATTCACCCCTCCACTTT

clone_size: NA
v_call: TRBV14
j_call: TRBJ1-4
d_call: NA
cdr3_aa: CASSQDRNPNEKLFF
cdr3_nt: TGTGCCAGCAGCCAAGACAGGAATCCTAATGAAAAACTGTTTTTT